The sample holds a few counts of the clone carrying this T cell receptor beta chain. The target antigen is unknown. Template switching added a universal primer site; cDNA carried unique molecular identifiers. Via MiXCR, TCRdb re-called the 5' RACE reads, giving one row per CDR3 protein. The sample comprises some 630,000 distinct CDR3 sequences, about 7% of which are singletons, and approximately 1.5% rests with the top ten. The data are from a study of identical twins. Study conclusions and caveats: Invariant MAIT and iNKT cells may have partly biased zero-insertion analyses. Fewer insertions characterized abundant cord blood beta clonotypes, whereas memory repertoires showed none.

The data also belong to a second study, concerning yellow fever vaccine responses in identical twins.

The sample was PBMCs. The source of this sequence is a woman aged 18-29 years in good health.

DNA of the CDR3: TGTGCCAGCAGTTCCGCCGGGACAGGGTGGCTCTATGAGCAGTACTTC. Translated, it gives CASSSAGTGWLYEQYF. This sequence joins TRBV28 and TRBJ2-7, with 9 bases that match TRBD1. Germline CDR1 reads MDHEN; CDR2 reads SYDVKM. V gave up 4 bases and J gave up 7 bases; unmatched junction bases: 14. The CDR3 is 16 residues long.